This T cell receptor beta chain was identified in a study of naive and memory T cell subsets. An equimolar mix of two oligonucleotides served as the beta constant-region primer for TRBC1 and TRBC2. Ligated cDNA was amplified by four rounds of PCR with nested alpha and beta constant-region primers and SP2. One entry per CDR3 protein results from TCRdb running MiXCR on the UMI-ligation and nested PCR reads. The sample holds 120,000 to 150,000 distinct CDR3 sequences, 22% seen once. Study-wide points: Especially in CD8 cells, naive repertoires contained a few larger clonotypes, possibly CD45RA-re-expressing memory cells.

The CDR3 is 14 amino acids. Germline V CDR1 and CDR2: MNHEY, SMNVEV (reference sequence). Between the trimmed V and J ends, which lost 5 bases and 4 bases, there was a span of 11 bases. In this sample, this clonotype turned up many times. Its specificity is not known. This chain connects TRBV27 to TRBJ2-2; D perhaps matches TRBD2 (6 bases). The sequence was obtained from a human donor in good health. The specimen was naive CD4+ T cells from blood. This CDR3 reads CASSTQGGTGELFF. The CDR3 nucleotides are TGTGCCAGCAGTACCCAGGGAGGCACCGGGGAGCTGTTTTTT.